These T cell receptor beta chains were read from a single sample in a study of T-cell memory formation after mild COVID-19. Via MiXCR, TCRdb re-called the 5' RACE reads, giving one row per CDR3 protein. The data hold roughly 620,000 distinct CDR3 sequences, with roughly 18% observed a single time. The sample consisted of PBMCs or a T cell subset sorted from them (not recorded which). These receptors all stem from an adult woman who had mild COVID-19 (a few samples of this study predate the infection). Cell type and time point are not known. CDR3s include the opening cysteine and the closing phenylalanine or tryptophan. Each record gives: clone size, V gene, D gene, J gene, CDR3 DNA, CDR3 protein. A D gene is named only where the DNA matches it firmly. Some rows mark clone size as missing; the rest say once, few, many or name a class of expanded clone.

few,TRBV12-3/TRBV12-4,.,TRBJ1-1,TGTGCCAGCAGCGGGGGGTGGACTGAAGCTTTCTTT,CASSGGWTEAFF
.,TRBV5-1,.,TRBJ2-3,TGCGCCAGCAGCTCAATCAAGCCCACAGATACGCAGTATTTT,CASSSIKPTDTQYF
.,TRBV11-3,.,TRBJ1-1,TGTGCCAGCAGCTTAGTTTCGGACGGAAACACTGAAGCTTTCTTT,CASSLVSDGNTEAFF
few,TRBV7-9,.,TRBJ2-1,TGTGCCAGCAGCGACAACTACAATGAGCAGTTCTTC,CASSDNYNEQFF
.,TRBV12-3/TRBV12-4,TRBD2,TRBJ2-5,TGTGCCAGCAGCCTGACTAGCGGGTGGTTGGAGACCCAGTACTTC,CASSLTSGWLETQYF
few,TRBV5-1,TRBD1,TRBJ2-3,TGCGCCAGCAGCTTGACAGGGGTCACCTTCACAGATACGCAGTATTTT,CASSLTGVTFTDTQYF
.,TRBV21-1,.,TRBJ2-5,TGTGCCAGCAGCAAGTCAGGGACACCGTACCAAGAGACCCAGTACTTC,CASSKSGTPYQETQYF
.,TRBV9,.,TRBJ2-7,TGTGCCAGCAGCACACGGGACCGCGACGAGCAGTACTTC,CASSTRDRDEQYF
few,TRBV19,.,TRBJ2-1,TGTGCCAGTAGTACAATTACGGAGTATGAGCAGTTCTTC,CASSTITEYEQFF
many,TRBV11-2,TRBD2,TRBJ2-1,TGTGCCAGCAGCTTTCCGGGGGGGCTTTACAATGAGCAGTTCTTC,CASSFPGGLYNEQFF
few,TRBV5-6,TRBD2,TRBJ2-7,TGTGCCAGCAGCTCGGGGACTAGCGGGCAGTACGAGCAGTACTTC,CASSSGTSGQYEQYF
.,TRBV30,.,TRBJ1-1,TGTGCCTGGAGTCGCCGGACCGCTGAGAAAGCTTTCTTT,CAWSRRTAEKAFF
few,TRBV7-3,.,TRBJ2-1,TGTGCCAGCAGCTTATCCCCGTTTGGGAGTGACGAGCAGTTCTTC,CASSLSPFGSDEQFF
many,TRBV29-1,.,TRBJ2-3,TGCAGCGTCAAGGAATACGGCACAGATACGCAGTATTTT,CSVKEYGTDTQYF
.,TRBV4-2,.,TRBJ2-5,TGTGCCAGCAGCCAAGCTCGGTCCCCCACGGGCGTCCAGTACTTC,CASSQARSPTGVQYF
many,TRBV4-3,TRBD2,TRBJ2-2,TGCGCCAGCAGCCAAGAGGCTAGCGGGAGGGCCGGGGAGCTGTTTTTT,CASSQEASGRAGELFF
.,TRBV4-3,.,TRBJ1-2,TGCGCCAGCAGCCCCGACAGGACCTTAGGGTATGGCTACACCTTC,CASSPDRTLGYGYTF
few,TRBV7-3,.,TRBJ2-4,TGTGCCAGCAGCTTAAGCCCCCAAAACATTCAGTACTTC,CASSLSPQNIQYF
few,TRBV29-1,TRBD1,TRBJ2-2,TGCAGCGCAGGACAGGGGTCAGGCGGGGAGCTGTTTTTT,CSAGQGSGGELFF
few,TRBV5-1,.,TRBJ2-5,TGCGCCAGCAGCTTGCCAGGGGCGGGGGAGACCCAGTACTTC,CASSLPGAGETQYF
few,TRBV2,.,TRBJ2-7,TGTGCCAGCAGTGGCGACGCATACGAGCAGTACTTC,CASSGDAYEQYF
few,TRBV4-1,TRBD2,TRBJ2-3,TGCGCCAGCAGCCGCAGCGGGACTAGCGGCTTCACAGATACGCAGTATTTT,CASSRSGTSGFTDTQYF
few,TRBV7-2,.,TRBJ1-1,TGTGCCAGCAGCCCAAGAGCCCGACAGGCCAACACTGAAGCTTTCTTT,CASSPRARQANTEAFF
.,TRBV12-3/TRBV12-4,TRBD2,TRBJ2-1,TGTGCCAGCAGTTTTAGCGGGGACAATGAGCAGTTCTTC,CASSFSGDNEQFF
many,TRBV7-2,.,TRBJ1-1,TGTGCCAGCAGCTTAGGGGGGCCTACTATGAACACTGAAGCTTTCTTT,CASSLGGPTMNTEAFF
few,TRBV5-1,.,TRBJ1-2,TGCGCCAGCAGCCCGACCCCTGGGCGTAGCTATGGCTACACCTTC,CASSPTPGRSYGYTF
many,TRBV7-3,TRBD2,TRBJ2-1,TGTGCCAGCTCGTCGAGCGCGGGGGTTAGGAATGAGCAGTTCTTC,CASSSSAGVRNEQFF
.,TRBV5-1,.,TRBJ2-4,TGCGCCAGCAGCTTAGGGGAAGGGGGGGTGAACATTCAGTACTTC,CASSLGEGGVNIQYF
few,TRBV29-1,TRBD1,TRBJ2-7,TGCAGCTCTAAAGGCAGGGGGCGCCGGGAGCAGTACTTC,CSSKGRGRREQYF
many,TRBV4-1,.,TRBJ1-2,TGCGCCAGCAGCCAGAGAATAATTCGCACTCAGGGAGATGGCTACACCTTC,CASSQRIIRTQGDGYTF